This T cell receptor (beta chain) was found in a study of Ad26.COV2.S vaccination and SARS-CoV-2 variants. Assay: immunoSEQ multiplex PCR; the TCRdb copy retains only in-frame clones and omits some. The repertoire includes 430,000 or so clones, roughly 87% of them detected once, and just over 2.5% sits in the top ten. V lost 7 bases, J lost 3 bases, and 11 bases lay in between. This CDR3 contains 12 residues. Germline V gene lookup returns CDR1 SGHTS and CDR2 YDEGEE. Treatment meaning: some 20 received Ad26.COV2.S at low or high dose, single or two shots; roughly five received placebo; per-sample allocation not given. Sampling took place 63 days after the first vaccine or placebo injection.

The sequence came from a person between 18 and 59 years old who received the Ad26.COV2.S COVID-19 vaccine or a placebo. The specimen comprised peripheral blood, sampled in a trial of Ad26.COV2.S vaccine versus placebo. The rearrangement links TRBV5-8 to TRBJ2-7; D is undetermined. The CDR3 reads CASHGAFYEQYV. CDR3 sequence (DNA): TGTGCCAGCCATGGCGCTTTCTACGAGCAGTACGTC.